The rows below give T cell receptor beta chains drawn from one sample of a study of blood T cell repertoires in COVID-19. The method was immunoSEQ multiplex PCR; TCRdb's version includes in-frame clones alone and lacks a portion of them. This table holds around 290,000 clones, roughly nine tenths found once. The sequenced material came from peripheral blood. All receptors derive from a woman in her twenties or thirties with COVID-19, enrolled during active disease. CDR3s include the opening cysteine and the closing phenylalanine or tryptophan. D genes are given only for firm matches. Clone size, where shown, is once, few, many, or a class for clones that have expanded.

j_call v_call d_call clone_size cdr3_nt cdr3_aa
TRBJ2-1 TRBV2 TRBD1 - TGTGCCAGCAGTGCGGACAGGGGGGAGAATGAGCAGTTCTTC CASSADRGENEQFF
TRBJ2-2 TRBV7-2 - - TGTGCCAGCAGCCTTCGCCGGGTCCTGAACACCGGGGAGCTGTTTTTT CASSLRRVLNTGELFF
TRBJ2-1 TRBV5-4 TRBD1 once TGTGCCAGCAGCTTGGCCCAGCAGGGGGCGTACAATGAGCAGTTCTTC CASSLAQQGAYNEQFF
TRBJ1-3 TRBV6-2/TRBV6-3 - - TGTGCCAGCAGTTACTTCCGGGAAGCGGCCTCTGGAAACACCATATATTTT CASSYFREAASGNTIYF
TRBJ1-4 TRBV28 TRBD1 - TGTGCCAGCAGTCGGGGACAGATTAATGAAAAACTGTTTTTT CASSRGQINEKLFF
TRBJ2-5 TRBV19 TRBD2 - TGTGCCAGTAGTTTCTTAGCGGGAGTAGAGACCCAGTACTTC CASSFLAGVETQYF
TRBJ2-7 TRBV15 - - TGTGCCACCAGCAGTATTACTACCACCTACGAGCAGTACTTC CATSSITTTYEQYF
TRBJ2-7 TRBV3-1/TRBV3-2 TRBD2 - TGTGCCAGCAGCCACAGGGGACTAGCGGGACCGCCTTCCGAGCAGTACTTC CASSHRGLAGPPSEQYF
TRBJ1-4 TRBV30 - - TGTGCTGGCGGATGGGGAGGGGATGAAAAACTGTTTTTT CAGGWGGDEKLFF
TRBJ1-1 TRBV7-8 - once TGTGCCAGCAGTCCCCAGCGCCCGGGGGTAGGCACTGAAGCTTTCTTT CASSPQRPGVGTEAFF
TRBJ2-3 TRBV28 TRBD2 - TGTGCCAGCAGCCTCGTCGGGGGGAGCACAGATACGCAGTATTTT CASSLVGGSTDTQYF
TRBJ2-3 TRBV5-1 - - TGCGCCAGCAGCTTTACTGCGGACACCACAGATACGCAGTATTTT CASSFTADTTDTQYF
TRBJ2-7 TRBV28 TRBD1 once TGTGCCAGCAGTTCCAGGACAGGACTTTCCTACGAGCAGTACTTC CASSSRTGLSYEQYF
TRBJ1-1 TRBV9 - - TGTGCCAGCAGCGTACAGGGGAACACTGAAGCTTTCTTT CASSVQGNTEAFF
TRBJ1-5 TRBV24-1 - - TGTGCCACCAGTGATTTGACTCCTTGGCCCCAGCATTTT CATSDLTPWPQHF
TRBJ2-7 TRBV6-5 TRBD2 - TGTGCCAGCAGAATTCAGCGGGAGAGGTCCTACGAGCAGTACTTC CASRIQRERSYEQYF
TRBJ1-2 TRBV28 - - TGTGCCAGCAGTTTATTCGATGGCTACACCTTC CASSLFDGYTF
TRBJ2-2 TRBV19 TRBD2 - TGTGCCAGTAGCATAAGGGGGACTAGCTCCACCGGGGAGCTGTTTTTT CASSIRGTSSTGELFF
TRBJ1-1 TRBV3-1/TRBV3-2 - - TGTGCCAGCAGCCAAGCTGCACAGATGAACACTGAAGCTTTCTTT CASSQAAQMNTEAFF
TRBJ2-1 TRBV27 TRBD1 - TGTGCCAGCAGTTCGACAGGGAATGAGCAGTTCTTC CASSSTGNEQFF
TRBJ2-1 TRBV19 - - TGTGCCAGTAGTATAGGTGGCGGGTCCTACAATGAGCAGTTCTTC CASSIGGGSYNEQFF
TRBJ2-1 TRBV28 - - TGTGCCAGCAGTGACCAAGGACTAGGGGGCAATGAGCAGTTCTTC CASSDQGLGGNEQFF
TRBJ2-7 TRBV13 - - TGTGCCAGCAGCGGTAGCGGCTACTACGAGCAGTACTTC CASSGSGYYEQYF
TRBJ1-5 TRBV30 - - TGTGCCTGGAGTAAAGGAGGGGAGCAGCCCCAGCATTTT CAWSKGGEQPQHF
TRBJ1-2 TRBV5-1 - - TGCGCCAGCAGCCCGGTCGGGGAGTTGTATGGCTACACCTTC CASSPVGELYGYTF
TRBJ2-5 TRBV5-1 TRBD2 - TGCGCCAGCAGCTTGGGACTAGCGGGAGTGGGAGAGACCCAGTACTTC CASSLGLAGVGETQYF
TRBJ1-6 TRBV27 TRBD1 - TGTGCCAGCAGATCCGGGACAGAGAATTCACCCCTCCACTTT CASRSGTENSPLHF
TRBJ2-1 TRBV5-1 TRBD2 - TGCGCCAGCAGCGCGAGCGGGACTGACTACAATGAGCAGTTCTTC CASSASGTDYNEQFF
TRBJ2-2 TRBV4-2 - few TGTGCCAGCAGCCAGGATAGCGGCACCGGGGAGCTGTTTTTT CASSQDSGTGELFF
TRBJ1-5 TRBV19 - - TGTGCCAGCCAGGGACAATTCCAACAGCCCCAGCATTTT CASQGQFQQPQHF
TRBJ1-1 TRBV12-3/TRBV12-4 - - TGTGCCAGCCATTACAGGGTCGACACTGAAGCTTTCTTT CASHYRVDTEAFF
TRBJ1-1 TRBV7-3 - - TGTGCCAGCAGCTTAAGTACCCCAATCGACTTGGGGAACACTGAAGCTTTCTTT CASSLSTPIDLGNTEAFF
TRBJ2-2 TRBV18 TRBD1 - TGTGCCAGCTCACGAGACAGGGGGAGAACCGGGGAGCTGTTTTTT CASSRDRGRTGELFF
TRBJ1-4 TRBV7-9 - - TGTGCCAGCAGCCCAAGCGTATATGAAAAACTGTTTTTT CASSPSVYEKLFF
TRBJ2-7 TRBV11-2 TRBD1 - TGTGCCAGCAGCTCTCGTGACAGGGTTCTCTACGAGCAGTACTTC CASSSRDRVLYEQYF
TRBJ1-1 TRBV5-5 - - TGTGCCAGCAGCTTCTCCGGCAGGGACACTGAAGCTTTCTTT CASSFSGRDTEAFF